This T cell receptor (beta chain) appears in the sequencing data of a study of blood T cells in healthy people across ages. There were healthy Caucasian individuals from Russia, aged 6 to 90, serving as donors. A second PCR, run for about 7 to 11 cycles, used a sample-barcoded 5' primer plus a J-beta primer mix. Each cDNA was tagged by a template-switch adaptor containing 12 random nucleotides. One entry per CDR3 protein, called by TCRdb with MiXCR from the 5' RACE reads. Altogether some 800,000 distinct CDR3 sequences are present, around 25% being singletons, with the ten largest covering more than 3%. There are 15 residues in the CDR3. Trimming removed 3 bases at V and 0 bases at J, with 10 bases between. CDR1 is SGHTA and CDR2 is FQGNSA in the germline V gene. General study results and limits: As age increased, TCR beta diversity per million T cells fell in a roughly linear fashion.

This clonotype was picked up a small number of times. What it binds is not known. The data also belong to a second study, concerning T cells of mothers and their children. From that report: Slightly, though not significantly, more overlap was seen in related than in unrelated mother-child pairs.

The chain employs TRBV7-2 and TRBJ2-3, with D possibly TRBD1 on 6 matching bases. The TCR comes from a boy younger than 18 in good health. Sequenced sample: blood. The CDR3 nucleotides read TGTGCCAGCAGCTTGGACAGCCCTAGCACAGATACGCAGTATTTT. Translation: CASSLDSPSTDTQYF.